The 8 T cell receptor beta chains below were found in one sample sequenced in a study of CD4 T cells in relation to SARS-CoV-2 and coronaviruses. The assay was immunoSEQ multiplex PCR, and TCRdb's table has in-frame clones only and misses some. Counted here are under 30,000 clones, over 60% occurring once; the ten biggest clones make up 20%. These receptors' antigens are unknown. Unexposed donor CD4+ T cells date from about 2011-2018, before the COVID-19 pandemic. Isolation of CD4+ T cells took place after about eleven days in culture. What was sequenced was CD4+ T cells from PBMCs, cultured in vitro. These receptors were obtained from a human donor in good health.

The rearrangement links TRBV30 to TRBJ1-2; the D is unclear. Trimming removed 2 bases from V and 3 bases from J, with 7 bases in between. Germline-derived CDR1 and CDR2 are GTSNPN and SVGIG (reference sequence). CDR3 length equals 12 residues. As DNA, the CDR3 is TGTGCCTGGAGTCCCGGGGACTATGGCTACACCTTC. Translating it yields CAWSPGDYGYTF.

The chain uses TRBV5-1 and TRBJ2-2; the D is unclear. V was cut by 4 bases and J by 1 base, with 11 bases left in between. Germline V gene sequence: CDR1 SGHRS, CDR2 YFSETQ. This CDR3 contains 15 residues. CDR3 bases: TGCGCCAGCAGCCAAGGGAACAGGAACACCGGGGAGCTGTTTTTT. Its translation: CASSQGNRNTGELFF.

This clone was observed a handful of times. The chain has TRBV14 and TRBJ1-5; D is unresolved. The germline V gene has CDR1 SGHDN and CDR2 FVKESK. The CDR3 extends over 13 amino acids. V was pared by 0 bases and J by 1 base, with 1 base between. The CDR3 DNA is TGTGCCAGCAGCCAAGAGAGCAATCAGCCCCAGCATTTT. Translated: CASSQESNQPQHF.

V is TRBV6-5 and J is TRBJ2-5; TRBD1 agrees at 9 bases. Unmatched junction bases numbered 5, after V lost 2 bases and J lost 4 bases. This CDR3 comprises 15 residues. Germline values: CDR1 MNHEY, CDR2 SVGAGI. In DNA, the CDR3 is TGTGCCAGCAGTTACGTCCCGACAGGGGGAGAGACCCAGTACTTC. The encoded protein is CASSYVPTGGETQYF.

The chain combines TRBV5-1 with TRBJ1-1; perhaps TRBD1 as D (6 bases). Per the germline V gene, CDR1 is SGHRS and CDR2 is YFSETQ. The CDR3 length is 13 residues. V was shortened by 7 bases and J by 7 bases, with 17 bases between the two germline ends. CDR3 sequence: CASGPGVMGEAFF. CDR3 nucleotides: TGCGCCAGCGGACCAGGGGTTATGGGTGAAGCTTTCTTT.

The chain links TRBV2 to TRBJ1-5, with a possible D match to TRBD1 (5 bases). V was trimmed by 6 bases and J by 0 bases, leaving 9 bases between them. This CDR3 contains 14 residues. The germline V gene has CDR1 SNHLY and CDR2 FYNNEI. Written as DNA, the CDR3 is TGTGCCAGCAGCAGACAGTCTAGCAATCAGCCCCAGCATTTT. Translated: CASSRQSSNQPQHF.

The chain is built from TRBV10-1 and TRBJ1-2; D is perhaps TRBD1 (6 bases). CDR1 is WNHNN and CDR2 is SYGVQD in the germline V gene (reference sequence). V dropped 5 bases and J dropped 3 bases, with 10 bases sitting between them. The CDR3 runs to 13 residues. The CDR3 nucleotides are TGCGCCAGCAGTCGGGACACCTACTATGGCTACACCTTC. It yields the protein CASSRDTYYGYTF.

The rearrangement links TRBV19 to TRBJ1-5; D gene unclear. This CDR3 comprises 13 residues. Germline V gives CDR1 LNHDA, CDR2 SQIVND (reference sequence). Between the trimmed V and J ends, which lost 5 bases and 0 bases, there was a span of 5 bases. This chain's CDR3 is CASSLDSNQPQHF. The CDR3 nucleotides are TGTGCCAGTAGTTTGGATAGCAATCAGCCCCAGCATTTT.